This TCR beta chain was captured in a study of glioma-infiltrating T cells listed by TCRdb under 2016. With respect to the entire study: TCR alpha- and beta-chain repertoires were sequenced from glioma tissue, non-neoplastic brain tissue and matched peripheral blood mononuclear cells. To measure how far tissue and blood T-cell populations diverged, each tissue-infiltrating repertoire was compared against the peripheral blood repertoire of the same patient. The paired cohort comprised three low-grade glioma patients, eight or nine primary glioblastoma patients and three non-glioma patients contributing non-neoplastic brain tissue. Paper-wide results and their limitations: Very few CDR3 sequences were found to be shared between tissue and blood, and this scarcity was attributed to high CDR3 diversity and limited sampling. The group comparisons were based on small numbers of patients: three non-neoplastic, three low-grade glioma and about eight glioblastoma patients. VJ-independent divergence between tissue and blood was found to be below expectation in non-neoplastic patients but above expectation in all gliomas, particularly low-grade gliomas.

This clonotype was observed at least ten times. Its antigen has not been determined. No quality values exist for individual bases; no much larger clone is one base distant. The iRepertoire nested amplicon-rescue multiplex PCR (arm-PCR) platform was used to amplify TCR alpha and beta CDR3 regions from RNA. One-step reverse transcription and amplification used about 95-400 ng of tissue mRNA or PBMC total RNA as input. Following bead purification, Illumina adapters were added by a secondary multiplex PCR, and the libraries were gel-purified between 200 and 400 bp. Libraries carried internal 6-nucleotide barcodes used for demultiplexing. The libraries were sequenced on an Illumina MiSeq using 2x220 or 2x250 nucleotide paired-end reads. For the original study's pipeline: FLASH 1.2.11 was used to merge paired reads, and BWA-MEM then aligned the reads to the GRCh37 human genome before TRA and TRB reads were extracted. For V and J assignment, an IMGT-derived reference of cassette sequences and CDR3 motifs that included pseudogenes was used. Reads were translated in three frames, and productive CDR3s were defined as those with a C...FGXG motif and no stop codons. Unique combinations of V-J cassette pair and CDR3 amino acid sequence were defined as clonotypes. Reads were filtered by Hamming distance, with the threshold set by the sequence error rate of each sample in mapped regions. TCRdb reprocessed the public reads (quality trimming at Q25 with fastp, clone calling with MiXCR) and kept in-frame beta chains. Each record represents a unique CDR3 protein, reported with the most common genes and DNA among its rows. The V and J calls follow TCRdb's processing rather than the paper's. The table for this sample lists 84,000 or so distinct CDR3 sequences; around 23% of them were counted only once. More than 6.5% of the sample belongs to the ten largest clones.

V and J are truncated by 1 base and 6 bases respectively, leaving an intervening sequence of 7 bases. Based on the germline V gene, the CDR1 and CDR2 sequences are SGHNT and YENEEA. The CDR3, cysteine through phenylalanine, is 13 amino acids long. Kept here is only the CDR3 DNA, which spans 39 bases and is read in frame from base 1. The V gene is TRBV11-3 and the J gene is TRBJ2-1; the D gene is unclear. Sequences were obtained from glioma tissue, nonneoplastic brain tissue, or PBMCs (not recorded which). This sequence was found in a human donor with low-grade glioma or glioblastoma, undergoing nonglioma brain surgery, or in good health (not recorded which). The base sequence is TGTGCCAGCAGCTTAGGACACCTCAATGAGCAGTTCTTC. Its translation is CASSLGHLNEQFF. The entire variable domain, with the stretches around the CDR3 drawn from the reference TRBV11-3 and TRBJ2-1 proteins, is EAGVVQSPRYKIIEKKQPVAFWCNPISGHNTLYWYLQNLGQGPELLIRYENEEAVDDSQLPKDRFSAERLKGVDSTLKIQPAELGDSAVYLCASSLGHLNEQFFGPGTRLTVL.